This T cell receptor (beta chain) was identified in a study of blood T cell repertoires in COVID-19 (dated by TCRdb to between 2020 and 2021). Study-level background: Samples from collaborators originated in the United States, Italy and Spain and spanned both the acute and convalescent phases of COVID-19. Where HLA class I and class II types were available, the types were taken from metadata supplied by the sample provider, not from assay-based typing. The prospective study material was composed of cDNA or gDNA derived from T cells, B-cell-depleted T cells, or PBMCs. Deeply sampled blood TCRbeta repertoires from subjects exposed to, actively infected with, or recovered from COVID-19 were included in the dataset. Samples came from the ongoing ImmuneRACE study (first 160 participants) plus 1,254 subjects from 6 global collaborators. The sample metadata nearly always contained a de-identified subject ID, COVID-19 status, age in years and sex. The repertoires were released in a freely available public database intended as a resource for research on the immune response to SARS-CoV-2. Beyond this particular receptor, the publication reports: The amount of clinical and demographic metadata varied by source and participant and was provided uncurated.

The immunoSEQ Assay, a bias-controlled multiplex PCR, was used to amplify TCRbeta CDR3 regions from genomic DNA. Concerning the study's data processing: Nucleated cell counts per sample were estimated from amplification of reference gene primers within the assay. To quantify the absolute abundance of each unique TCRbeta CDR3 rearrangement, sequence reads were collapsed and filtered. For each sample, productive Simpson clonality was calculated as the square root of Simpson's diversity index across productive rearrangements. Imported from immuneACCESS, the table was reduced by TCRdb to in-frame sequences with V and J called. These copies leave out some clones; in studies compared against another copy, an unresolved V gene accounts for under half, and the cause of the remainder is not known. The DNA gave D and trimming, while V, J and clone size come from that table. Across this sample there are about 520,000 clones, with 80% to 90% seen only once. Roughly 3.2% of the sample is taken by the ten largest.

The CDR3 runs 20 residues from the cysteine to the phenylalanine. The read is trimmed to its CDR3 DNA, 60 bases read in frame from base 1. Reading the germline V gene gives CDR1 SGHTA and CDR2 FQGTGA. Relative to germline, V is missing 0 bases and J is missing 5 bases, with 12 bases of the junction outside any gene match. The collaborating institutions used their own protocols to collect whole blood in K2EDTA tubes. For TCRbeta analysis, collaborators shipped samples in one of three forms: frozen whole blood, isolated PBMCs, or DNA extracted from either of those sample types. Comments on this clone: No cognate antigen has been identified for it. The input lacks base qualities; no much larger clone sits a single base away.

In this chain, TRBV7-3 is recombined with TRBJ2-3, with 15 central nucleotides matching TRBD2. Sequencing input: peripheral blood. This TCR was sampled from a human donor in a cohort sampled during active COVID-19. The DNA sequence is as follows: TGTGCCAGCAGCTTAACGGGACTAGCGGGAGGAGGCACACATATAGATACGCAGTATTTT. It translates as CASSLTGLAGGGTHIDTQYF.